This T cell receptor (beta chain) was sequenced during a study of blood T cell repertoires in COVID-19. The wider study: The United States, Italy and Spain supplied acute and convalescent COVID-19 samples. From T cells, B-cell-depleted T cells, or PBMCs came the material, which was cDNA or gDNA.

Germline V gene data show CDR1 as MGHRA and CDR2 as YSYEKL. The V and J ends lost 4 bases and 3 bases respectively, with 14 bases between them. The CDR3 length is 15 residues. Original processing notes: Estimated nucleated cell counts came from reference gene primer amplification. Assay: immunoSEQ multiplex PCR; the TCRdb copy retains only in-frame clones and omits some. The V and J calls and clone size come from that table; D and trimming were worked out from the DNA. The sample shows about 300,000 clones, 86% of them seen only once. The V and J genes are TRBV4-1 and TRBJ2-3; no definite D call. The specimen was peripheral blood. The sequence was collected from a woman in her forties or fifties with acute or convalescent COVID-19. The CDR3 loop is CASSPPSPATDTQYF. The CDR3 region has the DNA TGCGCCAGCAGCCCACCATCACCAGCGACAGATACGCAGTATTTT.